The 12 T cell receptor beta chains in this list originate from one sample, sequenced in a study of T-cell reconstitution after alpha-beta-depleted transplantation in children. Researchers prepared the TCRbeta library using unique molecular identifiers, the study reports. TCRdb passed the PCR reads through MiXCR, listing each CDR3 protein once. The sample contains about 420,000 distinct CDR3 sequences, 16% of which appear only once. The material sequenced was PBMCs, mostly from graft donor cells, taken 360 days after TCRalphabeta/CD19-depleted stem cell transplant. All receptors derive from a boy younger than two who had a stem cell transplant for Wiskott-Aldrich syndrome, so the T cells may come from the graft donor.

This clonotype was seen at least ten times. The chain joins TRBV4-1 to TRBJ2-2; 9 nucleotides agree with TRBD1. The V gene's germline CDR1 is MGHRA and CDR2 YSYEKL. CDR3 length: 17 amino acids. V gave up 4 bases and J gave up 6 bases; unmatched junction bases: 12. The CDR3 DNA reads TGCGCCAGCAGCCTACCTGTGGGACAGGGTGTGTCCGGGGAGCTGTTTTTT. It yields the protein CASSLPVGQGVSGELFF.

This sequence joins TRBV19 and TRBJ1-2; no clear D. The CDR3 covers 13 residues. Germline lookup yields CDR1 LNHDA and CDR2 SQIVND (reference sequence). V lost 6 bases and J lost 2, with 10 bases in between. The DNA of the CDR3 is TGTGCCAGTAGGGACCGATCAAACTATGGCTACACCTTC. It encodes CASRDRSNYGYTF.

The V call is TRBV24-1, the J call TRBJ2-3, with D possibly matching TRBD2 (6 bases). V lost 1 base and J 4 bases, leaving 11 bases between the germline ends. The CDR3 has 15 amino acids. Per the germline V gene, CDR1 is KGHDR and CDR2 is SFDVKD. CDR3 residues: CATSDLRTNADTQYF. CDR3 bases: TGTGCCACCAGTGATTTACGGACTAACGCAGATACGCAGTATTTT.

This rearrangement joins TRBV11-2 to TRBJ2-3, with 7 bases matching TRBD2. Germline-derived CDR1 and CDR2 are SGHAT and FQNNGV. The CDR3 covers 15 residues. V shed 2 bases and J 4 bases; nucleotides not matched to a gene: 6. CDR3 bases: TGTGCCAGCAGCTTAATTAGCGGGTGGGCAGATACGCAGTATTTT. This encodes CASSLISGWADTQYF.

This clonotype was picked up one time. The V gene is TRBV18, the J gene TRBJ2-7, with D perhaps matching TRBD1 (5 bases). The length of the CDR3 is 13 residues. Germline V gives CDR1 KGHSH, CDR2 LQKENI. Trimming left V 0 bases short and J 6 bases short, with 9 bases between. In nucleotides, the CDR3 is TGTGCCAGCTCACCACCGGTAGGGGTCGAGCAGTACTTC. This translates into CASSPPVGVEQYF.

The J gene is TRBJ2-3, the V gene TRBV5-1; TRBD1 matches 8 bases. This CDR3 contains 15 residues. The J segment lost 1 base and the V segment lost 4 bases, leaving 5 bases of the junction unmatched. Germline-derived CDR1 and CDR2 are SGHRS and YFSETQ. CDR3 in DNA: TGCGCCAGCAGCCCACAGGGGGAACGCACAGATACGCAGTATTTT. It yields the protein CASSPQGERTDTQYF. Using reference TRBV5-1 and TRBJ2-3 for the parts outside the CDR3, the full variable domain is KAGVTQTPRYLIKTRGQQVTLSCSPISGHRSVSWYQQTPGQGLQFLFEYFSETQRNKGNFPGRFSGRQFSNSRSEMNVSTLELGDSALYLCASSPQGERTDTQYFGPGTRLTVL.

This clonotype was seen more than once but under ten times. V usage is TRBV4-3 and J usage is TRBJ2-7, with D perhaps given as TRBD1 or TRBD2 (5 bases each). The V end was cut by 1 base, the J end by 5 bases, with 15 bases between. The CDR3 is 15 amino acids. CDR1 and CDR2 (germline): LGHNA, YSLEER. Here the CDR3 reads CASSQAPQGSDEQYF. In DNA form, the CDR3 reads TGCGCCAGCAGCCAAGCCCCCCAGGGTAGCGACGAGCAGTACTTC.

V and J are TRBV19 and TRBJ2-7; D is unresolved. V lost 3 bases and J lost 7, with 10 bases in between. CDR3 size: 12 residues. Germline lookup yields CDR1 LNHDA and CDR2 SQIVND (reference sequence). CDR3 loop: CASSIPEREQYF. Here the CDR3 DNA reads TGTGCCAGTAGTATCCCGGAAAGGGAGCAGTACTTC.

The rearrangement links TRBV14 to TRBJ2-7; D may be TRBD2 (5 bases). The length of the CDR3 is 14 residues. V was trimmed by 5 bases and J by 0 bases, leaving 11 bases between them. The V gene's germline CDR1 is SGHDN and CDR2 FVKESK. This chain's CDR3 is CASSYGLRSYEQYF. The CDR3, as DNA: TGTGCCAGCAGCTACGGACTCCGCTCCTACGAGCAGTACTTC.

The sample holds a few counts of this clonotype. The V and J genes are TRBV5-1 and TRBJ2-2; 9 bases align to TRBD1. V lost 4 bases, J lost 3 bases, and 4 bases stayed unmatched. From germline, CDR1 is SGHRS and CDR2 YFSETQ. CDR3 size: 15 residues. CDR3 region: CASSRQGEDTGELFF. CDR3 nucleotide sequence: TGCGCCAGCAGCCGACAGGGGGAGGACACCGGGGAGCTGTTTTTT.

This chain connects TRBV5-1 to TRBJ2-6, with a possible D match to TRBD1 (5 bases). This CDR3 is built from 15 residues. The V gene's germline CDR1 is SGHRS and CDR2 YFSETQ. Trimming took 7 bases from V and 0 from J, leaving 11 bases between them. For the CDR3, the DNA is TGCGCCAGCTCCGACAGCAACTCTGGGGCCAACGTCCTGACTTTC. Encoded protein: CASSDSNSGANVLTF.

The chain recombines TRBV12-3 or TRBV12-4 with TRBJ2-5; a possible D gene is TRBD1 (6 bases). The germline V and J ends were trimmed by 6 bases and 1 base, with 15 bases remaining between them. CDR3 length equals 15 residues. The CDR3 coding sequence is TGTGCCAGCAGCCCAGGACAGTTGGGCCAAGAGACCCAGTACTTC. It codes for CASSPGQLGQETQYF.